These T cell receptor beta chains were read from a single sample in a study of blood T cell repertoires in COVID-19. The table came from immunoSEQ multiplex PCR; TCRdb's copy has only in-frame clones and leaves some out. The data hold about 100,000 clones, with about 80% observed a single time. Sequenced material: peripheral blood. The receptors derive from a man in his sixties or seventies with acute or convalescent COVID-19. The CDR3 runs from the conserved cysteine through the conserved F or W. D genes are given only for firm matches. Only some rows state a clone size, as once, few, many or a class for expanded clones.

size | J | D | V | CDR3 | DNA
. | TRBJ2-1 | . | TRBV3-1/TRBV3-2 | CASSLGGSYNEQFF | TGTGCCAGCAGCCTTGGGGGGTCCTACAATGAGCAGTTCTTC
. | TRBJ1-4 | TRBD1 | TRBV29-1 | CSVEGQNEKLFF | TGCAGCGTTGAGGGACAGAATGAAAAACTGTTTTTT
. | TRBJ2-2 | . | TRBV7-9 | CASSSTGQNTGELFF | TGTGCCAGCAGCTCGACAGGTCAGAACACCGGGGAGCTGTTTTTT
. | TRBJ2-7 | TRBD2 | TRBV5-1 | CASSSGLAGHEQYF | TGCGCCAGCAGCTCGGGACTAGCGGGCCACGAGCAGTACTTC
. | TRBJ2-1 | TRBD1 | TRBV19 | CASSSSGTGTYEQFF | TGTGCCAGTAGTTCCTCCGGGACAGGGACCTATGAGCAGTTCTTC
. | TRBJ1-1 | . | TRBV5-1 | CASSLEAGITEAFF | TGCGCCAGCAGCTTGGAGGCGGGCATCACTGAAGCTTTCTTT
. | TRBJ2-5 | TRBD1 | TRBV15 | CATSTGGRGQETQYF | TGTGCCACCAGCACAGGGGGTAGGGGCCAAGAGACCCAGTACTTC
. | TRBJ2-4 | TRBD1 | TRBV11-2 | CASSLGSGTGVF | TGTGCCAGCAGCTTAGGGTCTGGGACAGGGGTATTC
. | TRBJ1-2 | TRBD1 | TRBV6-5 | CASSYSAGGRVGGYTF | TGTGCCAGCAGTTATTCGGCAGGGGGGCGGGTAGGCGGCTACACCTTC
few | TRBJ1-5 | . | TRBV7-8 | CASSPMGGGGNQPQHF | TGTGCCAGCAGTCCCATGGGGGGGGGAGGCAATCAGCCCCAGCATTTT
. | TRBJ2-5 | . | TRBV21-1 | CASSKPSGTSGGGTQYF | TGTGCCAGCAGCAAACCCTCTGGGACTAGCGGGGGGGGGACCCAGTACTTC
. | TRBJ1-4 | TRBD1 | TRBV5-6 | CASSLADRGYNEKLFF | TGTGCCAGCAGCTTGGCCGACAGGGGGTATAATGAAAAACTGTTTTTT
. | TRBJ1-1 | . | TRBV19 | CASSTLRDSNTEAFF | TGTGCCAGTAGTACCCTACGGGATTCGAACACTGAAGCTTTCTTT
. | TRBJ1-5 | TRBD1 | TRBV24-1 | CATSDVQGVNQPQHF | TGTGCCACCAGTGATGTACAGGGGGTTAATCAGCCCCAGCATTTT
few | TRBJ1-5 | . | TRBV5-1 | CASSPGTEAQPQHF | TGCGCCAGCAGCCCGGGGACTGAAGCTCAGCCCCAGCATTTT
. | TRBJ2-1 | . | TRBV7-2 | CASSFRGEQFF | TGTGCCAGCAGCTTCCGCGGCGAGCAGTTCTTC
. | TRBJ2-2 | . | TRBV11-3 | CASSLGEAGELFF | TGTGCCAGCAGCCTCGGGGAGGCCGGGGAGCTGTTTTTT
. | TRBJ2-1 | . | TRBV11-2 | CASSLDYGNNEQFF | TGTGCCAGCAGCTTAGATTACGGTAACAATGAGCAGTTCTTC
. | TRBJ1-2 | TRBD1 | TRBV13 | CASSRSGQVYGYTF | TGTGCCAGCAGCCGTTCGGGACAGGTCTATGGCTACACCTTC
. | TRBJ2-1 | TRBD2 | TRBV5-1 | CASSLAGGSSYNEQFF | TGCGCCAGCAGCTTGGCGGGGGGGAGCTCCTACAATGAGCAGTTCTTC
once | TRBJ2-1 | TRBD1 | TRBV6-5 | CATDHNPGTGQFF | TGTGCCACTGACCATAACCCGGGGACAGGGCAGTTCTTC
. | TRBJ1-2 | TRBD1 | TRBV28 | CASSLRQGVLGYTF | TGTGCCAGCAGTTTAAGACAGGGGGTCTTAGGCTACACCTTC
. | TRBJ2-1 | TRBD1 | TRBV7-9 | CASSPNRGRENEQFF | TGTGCCAGCAGCCCCAACAGGGGGCGCGAGAATGAGCAGTTCTTC
once | TRBJ2-2 | . | TRBV25-1 | CASSEYQGGNAGELFF | TGTGCCAGCAGTGAATACCAGGGCGGGAATGCCGGGGAGCTGTTTTTT
. | TRBJ2-1 | . | TRBV27 | CASSLIQGYNEQFF | TGTGCCAGCAGTTTAATCCAGGGTTACAATGAGCAGTTCTTC
. | TRBJ2-2 | . | TRBV6-6 | CASSPFSNTGELFF | TGTGCCAGCAGTCCTTTTTCGAACACCGGGGAGCTGTTTTTT
. | TRBJ2-1 | . | TRBV24-1 | CATSDVQGSNEQFF | TGTGCCACCAGTGATGTCCAGGGCAGTAATGAGCAGTTCTTC
. | TRBJ2-3 | . | TRBV5-1 | CASSLGVGPHSDTQYF | TGCGCCAGCAGCCTGGGAGTGGGTCCACACAGTGATACGCAGTATTTT
. | TRBJ2-1 | . | TRBV11-3 | CASSLNRFVLNEQFF | TGTGCCAGCAGCTTGAACAGATTCGTCCTTAATGAGCAGTTCTTC
. | TRBJ1-1 | TRBD1 | TRBV5-1 | CASSPGGLRTEAFF | TGCGCCAGCAGCCCAGGGGGCCTGAGGACTGAAGCTTTCTTT
once | TRBJ1-2 | TRBD1 | TRBV7-8 | CASSAGTGSGYGYTF | TGTGCCAGCAGCGCCGGGACAGGATCGGGCTATGGCTACACCTTC
few | TRBJ1-5 | . | TRBV10-2 | CASKPSPTEGNQPQHF | TGCGCCAGCAAACCTTCCCCGACAGAGGGCAATCAGCCCCAGCATTTT
. | TRBJ1-2 | TRBD1 | TRBV4-1 | CASSLESGDRLYYGYTF | TGCGCCAGCAGCCTAGAGAGCGGGGACAGGCTTTACTATGGCTACACCTTC
. | TRBJ1-4 | . | TRBV9 | CASSVGATSENEKLFF | TGTGCCAGCAGCGTAGGAGCGACCTCCGAGAATGAAAAACTGTTTTTT
. | TRBJ2-3 | . | TRBV11-2 | CASSPTVVGFGTDMQYF | TGTGCCAGCAGCCCGACCGTTGTGGGCTTTGGCACAGATATGCAGTATTTT
. | TRBJ1-4 | TRBD1 | TRBV2 | CASNTQGKDEKLFF | TGTGCCAGCAATACACAGGGGAAGGATGAAAAACTGTTTTTT
. | TRBJ2-3 | . | TRBV7-2 | CASSSQASNTDTQYF | TGTGCCAGCAGCTCGCAGGCTAGCAACACAGATACGCAGTATTTT
. | TRBJ2-1 | TRBD2 | TRBV11-2 | CASSPRLAGGPNEQFF | TGTGCCAGCAGCCCAAGACTAGCGGGGGGGCCAAATGAGCAGTTCTTC
. | TRBJ2-3 | TRBD2 | TRBV19 | CASSIGTSGAGDTQYF | TGTGCCAGTAGTATTGGCACTAGCGGGGCAGGAGATACGCAGTATTTT
. | TRBJ2-3 | . | TRBV14 | CASSQVMMGQKTTDTQYF | TGTGCCAGCAGCCAAGTGATGATGGGCCAGAAGACCACAGATACGCAGTATTTT
once | TRBJ2-7 | . | TRBV23-1 | CASTQKGVKVYEQYF | TGCGCCAGCACCCAAAAGGGGGTGAAGGTCTACGAGCAGTACTTC
. | TRBJ1-1 | . | TRBV5-1 | CASSGQLGANTEAFF | TGCGCCAGCAGCGGGCAGCTTGGGGCGAACACTGAAGCTTTCTTT
. | TRBJ2-6 | TRBD1 | TRBV7-9 | CASSSYHTGGAGGANVLTF | TGTGCCAGCAGCTCCTATCACACAGGGGGCGCAGGCGGGGCCAACGTCCTGACTTTC
. | TRBJ2-5 | . | TRBV6-6 | CASSGSLATLTQETQYF | TGTGCCAGCAGTGGATCGCTAGCGACATTAACCCAAGAGACCCAGTACTTC
once | TRBJ2-7 | TRBD1 | TRBV6-2/TRBV6-3 | CASSYRTSFFKGAVFVNEQYF | TGTGCCAGCAGTTACCGCACCTCCTTCTTTAAGGGGGCTGTGTTTGTCAACGAGCAGTACTTC
. | TRBJ1-4 | TRBD1 | TRBV19 | CASTRTGLGEKLFF | TGTGCCAGTACCCGGACAGGCCTCGGAGAAAAACTGTTTTTT
. | TRBJ1-4 | . | TRBV7-2 | CASSVALQGLNEKLFF | TGTGCCAGCAGCGTAGCCCTGCAGGGACTTAATGAAAAACTGTTTTTT
. | TRBJ2-3 | . | TRBV18 | CASSPPGRGARTDTQYF | TGTGCCAGCTCACCACCGGGACGCGGGGCCCGCACAGATACGCAGTATTTT
. | TRBJ1-1 | . | TRBV12-3/TRBV12-4 | CASPSGGTEAFF | TGTGCCAGCCCCTCGGGTGGCACTGAAGCTTTCTTT
once | TRBJ2-1 | . | TRBV6-5 | CASSYSIGGEQFF | TGTGCCAGCAGTTACTCGATAGGCGGGGAGCAGTTCTTC
many | TRBJ1-1 | . | TRBV5-1 | CASSQDTLNTEAFF | TGCGCCAGCAGCCAAGACACGCTGAACACTGAAGCTTTCTTT
. | TRBJ1-2 | . | TRBV6-5 | CASSYDPTEYGYTF | TGTGCCAGCAGTTACGACCCGACAGAGTATGGCTACACCTTC
. | TRBJ1-5 | . | TRBV2 | CASSEASSVAQHF | TGTGCCAGCAGTGAAGCAAGCTCCGTGGCCCAGCATTTT